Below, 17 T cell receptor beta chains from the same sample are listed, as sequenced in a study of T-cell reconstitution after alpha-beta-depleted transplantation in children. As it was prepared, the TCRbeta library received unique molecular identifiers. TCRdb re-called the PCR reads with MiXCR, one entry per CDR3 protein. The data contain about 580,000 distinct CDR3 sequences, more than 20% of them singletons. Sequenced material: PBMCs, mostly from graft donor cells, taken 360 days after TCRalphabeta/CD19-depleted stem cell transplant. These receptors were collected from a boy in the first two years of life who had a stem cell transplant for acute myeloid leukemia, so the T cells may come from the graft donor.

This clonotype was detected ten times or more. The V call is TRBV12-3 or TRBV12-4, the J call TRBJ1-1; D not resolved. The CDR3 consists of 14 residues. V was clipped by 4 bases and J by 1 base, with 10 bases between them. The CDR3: CASSWVRGNTEAFF. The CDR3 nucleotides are TGTGCCAGCAGTTGGGTCCGAGGGAACACTGAAGCTTTCTTT.

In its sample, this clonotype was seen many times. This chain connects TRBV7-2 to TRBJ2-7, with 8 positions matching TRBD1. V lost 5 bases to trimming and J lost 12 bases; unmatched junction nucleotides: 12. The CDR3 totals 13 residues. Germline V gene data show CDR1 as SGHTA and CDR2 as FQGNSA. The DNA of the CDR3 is TGTGCCAGCAGCCAGCTAGGCAGGGGGCAGCGGTACTTC. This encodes CASSQLGRGQRYF.

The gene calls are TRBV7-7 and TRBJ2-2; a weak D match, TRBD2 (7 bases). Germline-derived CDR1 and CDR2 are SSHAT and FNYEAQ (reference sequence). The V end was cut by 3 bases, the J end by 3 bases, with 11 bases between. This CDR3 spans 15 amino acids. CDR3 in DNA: TGTGCCAGCAGCTTTGACGGGGGGCACACCGGGGAGCTGTTTTTT. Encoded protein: CASSFDGGHTGELFF.

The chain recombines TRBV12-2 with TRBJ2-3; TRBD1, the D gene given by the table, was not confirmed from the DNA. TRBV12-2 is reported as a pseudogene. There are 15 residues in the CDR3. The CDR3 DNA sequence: TGTGCAAGTCGCTCCGGACCAGGGGGCGCAGATACGCAGTATTTT. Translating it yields CASRSGPGGADTQYF.

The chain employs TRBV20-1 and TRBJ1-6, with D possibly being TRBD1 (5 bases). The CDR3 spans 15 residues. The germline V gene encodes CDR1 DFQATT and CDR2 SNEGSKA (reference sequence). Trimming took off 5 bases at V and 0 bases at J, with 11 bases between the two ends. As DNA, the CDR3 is TGCAGTGCTCCAGGGTTTAGCTCCTATAATTCACCCCTCCACTTT. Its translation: CSAPGFSSYNSPLHF.

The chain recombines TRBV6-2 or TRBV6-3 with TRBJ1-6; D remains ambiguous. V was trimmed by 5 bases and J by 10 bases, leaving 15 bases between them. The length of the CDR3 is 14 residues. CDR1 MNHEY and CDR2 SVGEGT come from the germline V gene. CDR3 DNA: TGTGCCAGCAGTCCAGAGGAGGGAAACTCACCCCTCCACTTT. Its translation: CASSPEEGNSPLHF.

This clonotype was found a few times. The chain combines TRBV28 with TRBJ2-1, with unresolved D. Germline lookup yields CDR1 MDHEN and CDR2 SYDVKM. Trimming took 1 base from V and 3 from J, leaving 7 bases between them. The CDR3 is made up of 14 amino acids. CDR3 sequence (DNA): TGTGCCAGCAGTTTATTGCGGATCTACAATGAGCAGTTCTTC. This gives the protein CASSLLRIYNEQFF.

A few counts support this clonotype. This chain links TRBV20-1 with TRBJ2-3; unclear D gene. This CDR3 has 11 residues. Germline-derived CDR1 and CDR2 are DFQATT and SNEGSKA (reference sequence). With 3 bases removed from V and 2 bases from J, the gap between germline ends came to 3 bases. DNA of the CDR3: TGCAGTGCTAGCGACACAGATACGCAGTATTTT. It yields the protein CSASDTDTQYF.

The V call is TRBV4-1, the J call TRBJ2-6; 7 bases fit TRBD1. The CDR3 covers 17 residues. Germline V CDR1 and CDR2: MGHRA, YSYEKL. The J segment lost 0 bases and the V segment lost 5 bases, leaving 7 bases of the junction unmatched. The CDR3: CASSVPTGSSGANVLTF. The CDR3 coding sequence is TGCGCCAGCAGCGTCCCGACAGGGTCCTCTGGGGCCAACGTCCTGACTTTC.

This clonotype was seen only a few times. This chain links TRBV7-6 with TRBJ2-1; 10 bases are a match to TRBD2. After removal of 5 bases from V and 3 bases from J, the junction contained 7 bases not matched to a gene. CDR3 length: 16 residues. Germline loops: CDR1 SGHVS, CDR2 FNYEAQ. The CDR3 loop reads CASSPNGLAVYNEQFF. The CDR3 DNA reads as TGTGCCAGCAGCCCGAATGGACTAGCGGTCTACAATGAGCAGTTCTTC.

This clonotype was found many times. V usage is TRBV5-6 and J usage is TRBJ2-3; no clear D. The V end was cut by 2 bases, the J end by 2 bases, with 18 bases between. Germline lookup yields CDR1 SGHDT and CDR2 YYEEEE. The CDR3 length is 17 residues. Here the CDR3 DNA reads TGTGCCAGCAGCTTCGCCCCAGCTCAGCGCACCACAGATACGCAGTATTTT. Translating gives CASSFAPAQRTTDTQYF.

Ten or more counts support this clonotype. CDR3 sequence (DNA): TGCAGTGCTAGTGCTAGCGCCGTCGGCACAGATACGCAGTATTTT. Residues: CSASASAVGTDTQYF. The chain joins TRBV20-1 to TRBJ2-3; D perhaps matches TRBD2 (6 bases). The CDR3 has 15 residues. The V end was cut by 3 bases, the J end by 1 base, with 14 bases between. Germline CDR1 is DFQATT and CDR2 is SNEGSKA (reference sequence).

The CDR3 region has the DNA TGCAGTGCCAGACAGTTAGCCAAAAACATTCAGTACTTC. It yields the protein CSARQLAKNIQYF. The rearrangement joins TRBV20-1 to TRBJ2-4, with D maybe TRBD1 (5 bases). V shed 6 bases and J shed 0 bases, with 9 bases lying between them. The CDR3 is 13 amino acids. Per germline, CDR1 DFQATT and CDR2 SNEGSKA (reference sequence).

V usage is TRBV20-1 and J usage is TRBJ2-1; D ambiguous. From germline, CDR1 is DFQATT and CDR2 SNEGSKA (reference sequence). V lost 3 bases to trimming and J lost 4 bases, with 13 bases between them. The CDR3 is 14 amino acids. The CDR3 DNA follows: TGCAGTGCTAGGAGTAACGGGCAGTACAATGAGCAGTTCTTC. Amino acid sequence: CSARSNGQYNEQFF.

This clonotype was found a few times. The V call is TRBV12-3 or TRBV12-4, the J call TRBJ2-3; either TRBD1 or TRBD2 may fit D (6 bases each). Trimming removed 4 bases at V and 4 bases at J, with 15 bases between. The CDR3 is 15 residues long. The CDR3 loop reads CASSWGPEGADTQYF. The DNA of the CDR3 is TGTGCCAGCAGTTGGGGTCCGGAGGGGGCAGATACGCAGTATTTT.

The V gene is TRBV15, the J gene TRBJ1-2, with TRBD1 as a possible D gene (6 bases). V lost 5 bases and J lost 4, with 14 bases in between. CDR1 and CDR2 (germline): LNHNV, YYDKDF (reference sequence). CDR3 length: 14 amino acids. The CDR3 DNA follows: TGTGCCACCAGCGGAACGGACAGAATCTATGGCTACACCTTC. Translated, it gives CATSGTDRIYGYTF. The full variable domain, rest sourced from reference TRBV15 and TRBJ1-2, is DAMVIQNPRYQVTQFGKPVTLSCSQTLNHNVMYWYQQKSSQAPKLLFHYYDKDFNNEADTPDNFQSRRPNTSFCFLDIRSPGLGDTAMYLCATSGTDRIYGYTFGSGTRLTVV.

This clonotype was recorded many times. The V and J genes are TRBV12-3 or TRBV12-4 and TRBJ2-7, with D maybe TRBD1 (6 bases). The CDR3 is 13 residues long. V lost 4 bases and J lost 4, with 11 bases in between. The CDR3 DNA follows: TGTGCCAGCAGTTGGGGGACACAGTACGAGCAGTACTTC. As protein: CASSWGTQYEQYF.